This TCR beta chain was recorded in a study of cytomegalovirus exposure and HLA in healthy donors. Notes on this clone: Its target is not known.

Points from the study as a whole: Researchers catalogued 150 or so TCR beta chains as cytomegalovirus-associated. Specificity for CMV antigens was confirmed in vitro for three of the CMV-associated chains.

The repertoire was sequenced with immunoSEQ multiplex PCR; TCRdb's copy has only in-frame clones and lacks some. The data show about 360,000 clones, with about nine tenths seen just once and roughly 0.8% held by the top ten. What was sequenced was PBMCs. This sequence originates from a woman between 18 and 29 years old in good health and CMV-seronegative.

In nucleotides, the CDR3 is TGTGCCAGCAGCGTGGGGGACAGAGAAACTCAGCCCCAGCATTTT. Protein: CASSVGDRETQPQHF. This chain connects TRBV6-1 to TRBJ1-5, with 7 nucleotides matching TRBD1. The J segment lost 6 bases and the V segment lost 6 bases, leaving 11 bases of the junction unmatched. This CDR3 is built from 15 residues. Germline assignment: CDR1 MNHNS and CDR2 SASEGT.